This record covers a single T cell receptor beta chain. The data are from a study of control samples from healthy donors and cancer patients. TCRdb's copy holds only in-frame clones and misses some; the assay was immunoSEQ multiplex PCR. The table includes 89,000 or so clones, 80% to 90% detected once. Germline CDR1 and CDR2: GTSNPN and SVGIG (reference sequence). The ends were cut back, 8 bases at V and 7 bases at J, with 18 bases in the middle. The CDR3 extends over 14 amino acids. The chain couples TRBV30 to TRBJ1-6; tentative D call: TRBD1 (5 bases). What was sequenced was blood. This TCR was recovered from a man in his fifties or sixties in good health. The chain's CDR3 is CARDGGVRNSPLHF. The CDR3 bases are TGTGCCCGCGACGGGGGGGTTAGGAATTCACCCCTCCACTTT.